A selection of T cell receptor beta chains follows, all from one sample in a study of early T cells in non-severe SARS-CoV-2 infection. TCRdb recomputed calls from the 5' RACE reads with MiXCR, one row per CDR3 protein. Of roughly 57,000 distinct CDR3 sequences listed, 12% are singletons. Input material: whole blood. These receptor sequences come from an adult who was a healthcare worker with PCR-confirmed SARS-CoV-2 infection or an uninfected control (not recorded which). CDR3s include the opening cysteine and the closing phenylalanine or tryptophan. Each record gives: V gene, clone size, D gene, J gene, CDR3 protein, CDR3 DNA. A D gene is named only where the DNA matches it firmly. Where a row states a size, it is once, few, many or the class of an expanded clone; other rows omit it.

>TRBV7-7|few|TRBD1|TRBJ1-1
CAVWDRKNTEAFF
TGTGCTGTCTGGGACAGAAAGAACACTGAAGCTTTCTTT
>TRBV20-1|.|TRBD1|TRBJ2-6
CSARGRGSSGANVLTF
TGCAGTGCTAGAGGCAGGGGGAGCTCTGGGGCCAACGTCCTGACTTTC
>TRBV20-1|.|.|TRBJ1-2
CSSYRGGYGYTF
TGCAGTAGTTACCGGGGCGGCTATGGCTACACCTTC
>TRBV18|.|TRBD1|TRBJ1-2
CASSPSGTGDYGYTF
TGTGCCAGCTCACCTTCCGGGACAGGGGACTATGGCTACACCTTC
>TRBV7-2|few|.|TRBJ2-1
CASSLWAYNEQFF
TGTGCCAGCAGCTTATGGGCCTACAATGAGCAGTTCTTC
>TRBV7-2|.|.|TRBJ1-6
CAGSLDSSYNSPLHF
TGTGCCGGCAGCTTGGACAGCTCCTATAATTCACCCCTCCACTTT
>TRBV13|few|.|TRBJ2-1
CASSARDNPGEQFF
TGTGCCAGCAGCGCCCGGGACAACCCGGGTGAGCAGTTCTTC
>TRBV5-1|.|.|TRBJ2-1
CASSLGAPRDGGSSYNEQFF
TGCGCCAGCAGCTTGGGTGCCCCGCGGGATGGGGGGTCCTCCTACAATGAGCAGTTCTTC
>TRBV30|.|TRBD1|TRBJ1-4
CAWETGGHEKLFF
TGTGCCTGGGAGACAGGGGGCCATGAAAAACTGTTTTTT
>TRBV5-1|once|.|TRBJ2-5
CASSLGEKETQYF
TGCGCCAGCAGCTTGGGAGAAAAAGAGACCCAGTACTTC
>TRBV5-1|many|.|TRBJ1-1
CASSLEWGRGENTEAFF
TGCGCCAGCAGCTTGGAGTGGGGGCGCGGCGAGAACACTGAAGCTTTCTTT
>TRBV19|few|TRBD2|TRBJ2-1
CASRPGLAGRFYNEQFF
TGTGCCAGTAGACCGGGACTAGCGGGGAGATTTTACAATGAGCAGTTCTTC
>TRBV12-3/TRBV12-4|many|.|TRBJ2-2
CASLGMTNTGELFF
TGTGCCAGCCTCGGGATGACGAACACCGGGGAGCTGTTTTTT
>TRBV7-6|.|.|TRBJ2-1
CASSPGPRRGQFF
TGTGCCAGCAGCCCAGGGCCACGTCGAGGGCAGTTCTTC
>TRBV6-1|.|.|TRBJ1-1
CASNEIAGRTEAFF
TGTGCCAGCAATGAAATTGCAGGGAGGACTGAAGCTTTCTTT
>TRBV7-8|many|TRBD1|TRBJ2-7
CASSQGQLWYEQYF
TGTGCCAGCAGCCAGGGACAGCTCTGGTACGAGCAGTACTTC
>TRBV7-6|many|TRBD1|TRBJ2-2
CASSLGQGTRDTGELFF
TGTGCCAGCAGCTTGGGACAGGGGACAAGAGACACCGGGGAGCTGTTTTTT
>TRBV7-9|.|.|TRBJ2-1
CASSFGPRGIGSYNEQFF
TGTGCCAGCAGCTTCGGCCCCCGGGGGATCGGATCCTACAATGAGCAGTTCTTC
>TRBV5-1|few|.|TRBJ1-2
CASSQDSRYGYTF
TGCGCCAGCAGCCAGGACAGTAGGTATGGCTACACCTTC
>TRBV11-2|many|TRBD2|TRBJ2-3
CASSPERGGHHTQYF
TGTGCCAGCAGCCCGGAGCGGGGGGGCCACCATACGCAGTATTTT
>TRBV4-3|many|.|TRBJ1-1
CASSQAAAGGTEAFF
TGCGCCAGCAGCCAAGCCGCCGCTGGGGGAACTGAAGCTTTCTTT
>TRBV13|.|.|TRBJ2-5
CASSFRLRETQYF
TGTGCCAGCAGCTTTCGACTGCGAGAGACCCAGTACTTC
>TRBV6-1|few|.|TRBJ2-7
CASSGWAGQGGNEQYF
TGTGCCAGCAGTGGATGGGCAGGTCAGGGAGGCAACGAGCAGTACTTC
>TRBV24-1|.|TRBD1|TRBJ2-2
CATSDPGQGGTGELFF
TGTGCCACCAGTGACCCGGGACAGGGTGGCACCGGGGAGCTGTTTTTT
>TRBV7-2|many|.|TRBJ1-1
CASSRNSANTEAFF
TGTGCCAGCAGCCGCAACTCAGCGAACACTGAAGCTTTCTTT
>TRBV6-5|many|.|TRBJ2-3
CASSPGPTRGSTDTQYF
TGTGCCAGCAGCCCTGGCCCAACGAGGGGGAGCACAGATACGCAGTATTTT
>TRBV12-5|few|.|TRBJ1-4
CASGLVPGRGNEKLFF
TGTGCTAGTGGTTTGGTACCCGGGCGGGGTAATGAAAAACTGTTTTTT
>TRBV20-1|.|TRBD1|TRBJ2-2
CSAIGTGGRGFRPAGELFF
TGCAGTGCTATCGGGACAGGGGGACGCGGGTTCCGACCCGCCGGGGAGCTGTTTTTT
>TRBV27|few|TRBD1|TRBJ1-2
CASSFFRGAGYTF
TGTGCCAGCAGTTTCTTCAGGGGGGCTGGCTACACCTTC
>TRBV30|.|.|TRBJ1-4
CAWRLRTVNEKLFF
TGTGCCTGGAGGTTGAGGACAGTTAATGAAAAACTGTTTTTT
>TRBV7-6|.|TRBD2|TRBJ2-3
CASSYTRGVGDTQYF
TGTGCCAGCAGCTACACCCGGGGGGTCGGAGATACGCAGTATTTT
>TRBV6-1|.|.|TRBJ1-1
CASSEIAGRTEAFF
TGTGCCAGCAGTGAAATTGCAGGGAGGACTGAAGCTTTCTTT
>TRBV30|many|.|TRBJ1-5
CAWRDGTVGGPQHF
TGTGCCTGGAGAGACGGAACAGTCGGGGGGCCCCAGCATTTT
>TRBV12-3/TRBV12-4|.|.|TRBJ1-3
CASSFPNTIYF
TGTGCCAGCAGTTTCCCCAACACCATATATTTT
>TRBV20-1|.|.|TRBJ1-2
CSAREYNRVHGYTF
TGCAGTGCTAGAGAATATAACAGGGTTCATGGCTACACCTTC
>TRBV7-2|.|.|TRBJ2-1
CASSLGASNEQFF
TGTGCCAGCAGCTTAGGCGCCAGCAATGAGCAGTTCTTC
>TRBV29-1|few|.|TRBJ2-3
CSASRGRGTDTQYF
TGCAGCGCTAGTCGGGGGCGAGGAACAGATACGCAGTATTTT
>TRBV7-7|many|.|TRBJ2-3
CASSPQGSTDTQYF
TGTGCTAGCAGCCCACAGGGCAGCACAGATACGCAGTATTTT
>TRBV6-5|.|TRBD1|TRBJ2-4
CASTADRRANIQYF
TGTGCCAGCACGGCGGACAGGCGGGCGAACATTCAGTACTTC
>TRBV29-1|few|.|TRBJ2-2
CSVAYTGELFF
TGCAGCGTTGCATACACCGGGGAGCTGTTTTTT
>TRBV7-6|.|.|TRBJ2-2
CASSSPLQAGDTGELFF
TGTGCCAGCAGCTCGCCACTCCAGGCCGGCGACACCGGGGAGCTGTTTTTT